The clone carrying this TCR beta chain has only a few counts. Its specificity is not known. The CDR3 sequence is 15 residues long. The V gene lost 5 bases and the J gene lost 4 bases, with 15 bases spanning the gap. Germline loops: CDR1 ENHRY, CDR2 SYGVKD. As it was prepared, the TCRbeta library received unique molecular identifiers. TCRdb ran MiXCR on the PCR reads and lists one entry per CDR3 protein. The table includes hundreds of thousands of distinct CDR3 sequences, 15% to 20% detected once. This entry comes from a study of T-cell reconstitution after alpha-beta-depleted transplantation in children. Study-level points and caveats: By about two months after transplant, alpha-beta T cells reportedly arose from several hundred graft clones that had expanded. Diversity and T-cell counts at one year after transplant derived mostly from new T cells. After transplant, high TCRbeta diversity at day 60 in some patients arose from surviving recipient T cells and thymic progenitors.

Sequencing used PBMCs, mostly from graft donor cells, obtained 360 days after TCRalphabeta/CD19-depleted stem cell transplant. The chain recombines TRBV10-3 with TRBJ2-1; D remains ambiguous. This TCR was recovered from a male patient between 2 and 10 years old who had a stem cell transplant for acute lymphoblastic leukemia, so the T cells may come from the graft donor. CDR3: CAISSQRLEYNEQFF. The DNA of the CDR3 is TGTGCCATCAGTTCCCAACGTTTGGAGTACAATGAGCAGTTCTTC.